A selection of T cell receptor beta chains follows, all from one sample in a study of immune evolution from preneoplasia to lung adenocarcinoma. TCRdb keeps only in-frame clones here, not all; method: immunoSEQ multiplex PCR. Counted here are 4,500 to 6,500 clones, approximately 83% occurring once; the ten biggest clones make up around 3.2%. Sequenced material: FFPE invasive lung adenocarcinoma tissue. The receptors originated from a person between 50 and 70 years old with lung adenocarcinoma. CDR3s include the opening cysteine and the closing phenylalanine or tryptophan. The order of the fields is V gene, J gene, CDR3 length, D gene, clone size, CDR3 DNA, CDR3 protein. D genes are given only for firm matches. Clone size is stated in some rows and not others, as once, few, many or a class when expanded.

>TRBV19|TRBJ1-5|15|TRBD1|-
TGTGCCAGTAGTGCAAATGGACAGGGCAATCAGCCCCAGCATTTT
CASSANGQGNQPQHF
>TRBV13|TRBJ1-5|15|-|-
TGTGCCAGCAGCTTAAATCTTGGCCACGTGGAGCCCCAGCATTTT
CASSLNLGHVEPQHF
>TRBV27|TRBJ2-7|12|TRBD2|few
TGTGCCACAATAGGACTAGCCGACGAGCAGTACTTC
CATIGLADEQYF
>TRBV11-2|TRBJ2-1|16|TRBD2|-
TGTGCCAGCAGCCTAATAGCGGGAGGGCCACCGTATGAGCAGTTCTTC
CASSLIAGGPPYEQFF
>TRBV4-1|TRBJ2-7|15|-|-
TGCGCCAGCAGCGGACAACAGGGAGCCGGATACGAGCAGTACTTC
CASSGQQGAGYEQYF
>TRBV10-3|TRBJ2-5|13|-|-
TGTGCCATCAGTGCGGGCAGGGAAGAGACCCAGTACTTC
CAISAGREETQYF
>TRBV15|TRBJ2-6|17|TRBD2|-
TGTGCCACCAGCAGGGGGACTAGCGGCTCTGGGGCCAACGTCCTGACTTTC
CATSRGTSGSGANVLTF
>TRBV30|TRBJ2-7|14|-|few
TGTGCCTGGAGTGTACAGGGGGGGACCTACGAGCAGTACTTC
CAWSVQGGTYEQYF
>TRBV7-2|TRBJ2-1|12|-|-
TGTGCCAGCAGCTTAGTAGTTTTTGAGCAGTTCTTC
CASSLVVFEQFF
>TRBV10-2|TRBJ2-7|14|-|-
TGCGCCAGCAGTGAGGGGCAGGGACTCTACGAGCAGTACTTC
CASSEGQGLYEQYF
>TRBV7-2|TRBJ2-7|12|-|-
TGTGCCAGCAGCTTACGATCCTACGAGCAGTACTTC
CASSLRSYEQYF
>TRBV4-1|TRBJ1-4|16|-|few
TGCGCCAGCAGCCAAGATCTATACAGGGCTAATGAAAAACTGTTTTTT
CASSQDLYRANEKLFF
>TRBV7-2|TRBJ2-2|15|TRBD1|-
TGTGCCAGCAGCTTCGGGACAGGGAACACCGGGGAGCTGTTTTTT
CASSFGTGNTGELFF
>TRBV30|TRBJ1-1|14|-|-
TGTGCCTGGTTTGGGGAGACAGGAAACACTGAAGCTTTCTTT
CAWFGETGNTEAFF
>TRBV7-2|TRBJ1-1|13|-|-
TGTGCCAGCAGCGATCGGGGGGACACTGAAGCTTTCTTT
CASSDRGDTEAFF
>TRBV7-9|TRBJ1-1|15|-|-
TGTGCCAGCAGCTTAAACCCCAGCTTGAACACTGAAGCTTTCTTT
CASSLNPSLNTEAFF
>TRBV27|TRBJ1-5|13|-|few
TGTGCCAGCAGTTTAGGGATCGATCAGCCCCAGCATTTT
CASSLGIDQPQHF
>TRBV2|TRBJ2-3|15|-|-
TGTGCCAGGACCCCTGGGGGCGTGGGCACAGATACGCAGTATTTT
CARTPGGVGTDTQYF
>TRBV5-1|TRBJ2-1|16|TRBD2|-
TGCGCCAGCAGTTCGCTAGGGGCGGGAGGGGACAATGAGCAGTTCTTC
CASSSLGAGGDNEQFF
>TRBV16|TRBJ2-7|14|-|once
TGTGCCAGCAGCCACGGGCAGGGCTCCTACGAGCAGTACTTC
CASSHGQGSYEQYF
>TRBV29-1|TRBJ2-2|14|-|-
TGCAGCGCTGCCGTCGGATCGAACACCGGGGAGCTGTTTTTT
CSAAVGSNTGELFF
>TRBV5-1|TRBJ2-1|20|TRBD2|once
TGCGCCAGCAGCGGCATGGGTGGGACTAGCGGGAGAAAAGGTGCGGGTGAGCAGTTCTTC
CASSGMGGTSGRKGAGEQFF
>TRBV20-1|TRBJ2-1|11|-|-
TGCAGTGCTAGAACCTACAATGAGCAGTTCTTC
CSARTYNEQFF
>TRBV19|TRBJ2-7|13|-|-
TGTGCCAGTACCAGACCCGGGACGCAAGAGCAGTACTTC
CASTRPGTQEQYF
>TRBV5-8|TRBJ1-1|15|-|-
TGTGCCAGCACTGGGGGGGCGGGTATGAACACTGAAGCTTTCTTT
CASTGGAGMNTEAFF
>TRBV30|TRBJ2-7|13|-|-
TGTGCCTGGGTAGGGGCATCGGGCTACGAGCAGTACTTC
CAWVGASGYEQYF
>TRBV6-1|TRBJ2-1|15|TRBD2|-
TGTGCCAGCAGTGCCGGACTAGCGGGAGTGTTTGAGCAGTTCTTC
CASSAGLAGVFEQFF
>TRBV19|TRBJ2-3|17|TRBD2|-
TGTGCCAGTAGGGGGACTAGCGGGAGTGTGAGGCCAGATACGCAGTATTTT
CASRGTSGSVRPDTQYF
>TRBV7-2|TRBJ1-1|13|-|few
TGTGCCAGCAGCTTACACCAGAACACTGAAGCTTTCTTT
CASSLHQNTEAFF
>TRBV15|TRBJ2-5|14|-|-
TGTGCCACCAGCAGTCCGGAGGGCCACGAGACCCAGTACTTC
CATSSPEGHETQYF
>TRBV7-3|TRBJ1-2|13|-|-
TGTGCCAGCAGCCCCACCGGGGAATCAGGCTACACCTTC
CASSPTGESGYTF
>TRBV18|TRBJ2-7|14|TRBD1|-
TGTGCCAACTCACCCCGGGACAGGGGAGGCGAGCAGTACTTC
CANSPRDRGGEQYF
>TRBV5-1|TRBJ2-2|15|TRBD2|-
TGCGCCAGCAGCCAAGGGAGGGTGAACACCGGGGAGCTGTTTTTT
CASSQGRVNTGELFF
>TRBV29-1|TRBJ2-1|14|-|once
TGCAGCGTGAGATCCACAGGGTTATACAATGAGCAGTTCTTC
CSVRSTGLYNEQFF
>TRBV6-4|TRBJ2-3|14|TRBD2|-
TGTGCCAGCAGTGACTCGCGGGAGACAGATACGCAGTATTTT
CASSDSRETDTQYF
>TRBV21-1|TRBJ1-2|15|-|-
TGTGCCAGCAGCAATACCCCCGAAACTAACTATGGCTACACCTTC
CASSNTPETNYGYTF
>TRBV6-6|TRBJ1-1|15|-|few
TGTGCCACAAGGATCAGGCTAGGGGAAAGCACTGAAGCTTTCTTT
CATRIRLGESTEAFF
>TRBV2|TRBJ2-5|16|-|-
TGTGCCAGCAAGGGTCAGGGCAGGGCCCCCCAAGAGACCCAGTACTTC
CASKGQGRAPQETQYF
>TRBV29-1|TRBJ1-5|16|-|-
TGCAGCGATAAAGAACAGACTTACGATAGCAATCAGCCCCAGCATTTT
CSDKEQTYDSNQPQHF
>TRBV9|TRBJ2-7|17|TRBD2|-
TGTGCCAGCGTCTGGGGTAGCGGGAGGCGCCTCTCCTACGAGCAGTACTTC
CASVWGSGRRLSYEQYF
>TRBV23-1|TRBJ2-3|16|TRBD1|-
TGCGCCAGCAGTCAATCGGACAGGGTGGGCACAGATACGCAGTATTTT
CASSQSDRVGTDTQYF